Listed here is a single T cell receptor (beta chain). This CDR3 region has 15 residues. The germline CDR1 and CDR2 sequences are MNHEY and SMNVEV (reference sequence). The V end was cut by 0 bases, the J end by 1 base, with 7 bases between. The data were taken from a study of shared clonotypes between healthy human individuals. Sequencing was performed with immunoSEQ multiplex PCR; in TCRdb, only in-frame clones are kept and a portion is missing. This table holds 190,000 or so clones, approximately 70% found once. Sequencing used memory CD4+ T cells sorted from blood. Specified subset: CD45RA-negative fraction. The clonotype originates from a man aged 25-45 years in good health. V gene TRBV27 combines with J gene TRBJ1-5, with a possible D match to TRBD1 (5 bases). As DNA, the CDR3 is TGTGCCAGCAGTTTATCATGGGGGAGCAATCAGCCCCAGCATTTT. As protein: CASSLSWGSNQPQHF.